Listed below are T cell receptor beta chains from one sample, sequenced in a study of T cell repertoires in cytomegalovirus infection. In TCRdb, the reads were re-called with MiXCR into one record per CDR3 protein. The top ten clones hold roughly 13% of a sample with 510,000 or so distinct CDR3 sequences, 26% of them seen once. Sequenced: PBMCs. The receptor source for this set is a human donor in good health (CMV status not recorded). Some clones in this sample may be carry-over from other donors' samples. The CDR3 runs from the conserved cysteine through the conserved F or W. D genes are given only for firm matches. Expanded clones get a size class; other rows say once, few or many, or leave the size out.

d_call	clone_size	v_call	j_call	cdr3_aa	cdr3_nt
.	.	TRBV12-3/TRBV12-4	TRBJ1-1	CASSLEGPIGAFF	TGTGCCAGCAGTTTAGAGGGGCCTATAGGAGCTTTCTTT
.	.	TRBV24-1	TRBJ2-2	CATSNSGLHIEDRTGELFF	TGTGCCACCAGTAACTCGGGACTCCACATCGAGGATCGCACCGGGGAGCTGTTTTTT
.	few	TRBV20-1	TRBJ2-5	CSASDGQREETQYF	TGCAGTGCTAGTGATGGGCAACGGGAAGAGACCCAGTACTTC
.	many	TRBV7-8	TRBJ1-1	CASHLFWNTEAFF	TGTGCCAGCCACTTATTCTGGAACACTGAAGCTTTCTTT
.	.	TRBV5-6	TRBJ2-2	CASSLRLSPTNTGELFF	TGTGCCAGCAGCTTGCGTTTGAGCCCGACGAACACCGGGGAGCTGTTTTTT
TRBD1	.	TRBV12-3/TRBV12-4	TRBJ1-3	CASIRDRAFGNTIYF	TGTGCCAGCATCAGGGACAGGGCATTCGGAAACACCATATATTTT
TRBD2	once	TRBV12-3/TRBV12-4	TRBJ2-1	CASSRLGTSGNNEQFF	TGTGCCAGCAGTAGACTTGGGACTAGCGGTAACAATGAGCAGTTCTTC
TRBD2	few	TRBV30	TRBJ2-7	CACTGTSGNPYEQYF	TGTGCCTGTACCGGGACTAGCGGGAACCCCTACGAGCAGTACTTC
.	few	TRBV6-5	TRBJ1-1	CASRAQGYEAFF	TGTGCCAGCAGAGCCCAGGGTTACGAAGCTTTCTTT
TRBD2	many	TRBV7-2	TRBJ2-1	CASRGGVAVNNEQFF	TGTGCCAGCAGGGGGGGGGTAGCGGTTAACAATGAGCAGTTCTTC
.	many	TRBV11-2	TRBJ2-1	CASSLDPATDEQFF	TGTGCCAGCAGCTTAGATCCAGCCACGGATGAGCAGTTCTTC
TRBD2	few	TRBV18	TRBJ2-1	CASSPQLADNNEQFF	TGTGCCAGCTCACCACAACTAGCGGACAACAATGAGCAGTTCTTC
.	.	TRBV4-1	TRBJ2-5	CASSPHKRDQGETQYF	TGCGCCAGCAGCCCCCATAAGAGGGACCAAGGAGAGACCCAGTACTTC
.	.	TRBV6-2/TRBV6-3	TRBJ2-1	CASSYRLAREQFF	TGTGCCAGCAGTTACAGGCTGGCCCGGGAGCAGTTCTTC
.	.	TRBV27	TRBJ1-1	CATGLAGPLLLNTEAFF	TGTGCCACCGGTCTGGCGGGACCCCTCTTATTGAACACTGAAGCTTTCTTT
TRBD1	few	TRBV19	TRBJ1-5	CASSTPGGRDQPQHF	TGTGCCAGTAGTACCCCAGGGGGCCGGGATCAGCCCCAGCATTTT
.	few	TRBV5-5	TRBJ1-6	CASAPPGSSPLHF	TGTGCCAGCGCCCCCCCGGGGAGTTCACCCCTCCACTTT
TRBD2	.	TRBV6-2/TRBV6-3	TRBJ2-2	CASTTRGLAGGPIGELFF	TGTGCCAGCACTACACGCGGACTAGCGGGAGGGCCGATCGGGGAGCTGTTTTTT
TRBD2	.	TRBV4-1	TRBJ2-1	CASSQGWGAGGGYEQFF	TGCGCCAGCAGCCAAGGGTGGGGAGCGGGGGGTGGGTATGAGCAGTTCTTC
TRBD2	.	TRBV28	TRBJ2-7	CASRSSSGGYEQYF	TGTGCCAGCAGATCCTCTAGCGGGGGCTACGAGCAGTACTTC
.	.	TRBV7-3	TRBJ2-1	CASSFSYGTEQFF	TGTGCCAGCAGCTTTTCATACGGGACTGAGCAGTTCTTC
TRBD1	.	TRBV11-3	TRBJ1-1	CASSLDRGLAFF	TGTGCCAGCAGCTTGGACAGGGGTTTAGCTTTCTTT
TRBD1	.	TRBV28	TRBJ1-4	CASSLAKGAVSREKLFF	TGTGCCAGCAGCCTAGCGAAGGGGGCGGTATCTCGTGAAAAACTGTTTTTT
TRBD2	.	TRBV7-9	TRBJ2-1	CASSLLAGGSGGEQFF	TGTGCCAGCAGCTTATTAGCGGGAGGATCCGGAGGCGAGCAGTTCTTC
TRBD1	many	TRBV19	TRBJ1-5	CASSIVAGQGNQPQHF	TGTGCCAGTAGTATTGTGGCAGGACAGGGCAATCAGCCCCAGCATTTT
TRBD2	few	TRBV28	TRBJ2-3	CASTLAAGADTQYF	TGTGCCAGCACTCTAGCGGCCGGGGCAGATACGCAGTATTTT
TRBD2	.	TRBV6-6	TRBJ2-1	CASSLETGLAGGNEQFF	TGTGCCAGCAGTCTCGAAACCGGACTAGCGGGAGGTAATGAGCAGTTCTTC
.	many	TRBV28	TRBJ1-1	CASSPLTNTEAFF	TGTGCCAGCAGCCCACTGACGAACACTGAAGCTTTCTTT
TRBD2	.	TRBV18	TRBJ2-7	CASSQLRQSILAGAKYEQYF	TGTGCCAGCTCACAATTGCGACAATCTATCCTAGCGGGAGCAAAATACGAGCAGTACTTC
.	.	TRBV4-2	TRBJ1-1	CASSQVSSGMNTEAFF	TGTGCCAGCAGCCAAGTCAGCTCAGGGATGAACACTGAAGCTTTCTTT
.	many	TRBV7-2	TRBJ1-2	CASRPFLAANPYGYTF	TGTGCCAGCAGACCGTTTTTGGCAGCCAACCCATATGGCTACACCTTC
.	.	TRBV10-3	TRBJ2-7	CAISERRGPDEQYF	TGTGCCATCAGTGAGAGACGGGGTCCCGACGAGCAGTACTTC
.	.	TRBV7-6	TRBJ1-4	CASSPARNLNEKLFF	TGTGCCAGCAGCCCTGCTCGGAATTTGAATGAAAAACTGTTTTTT
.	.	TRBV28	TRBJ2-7	CANSFHSVSTYEQYF	TGTGCCAACAGTTTCCATAGTGTATCTACCTACGAGCAGTACTTC
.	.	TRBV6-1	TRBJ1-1	CASSQFMNTEAFF	TGTGCCAGCAGTCAGTTCATGAACACTGAAGCTTTCTTT
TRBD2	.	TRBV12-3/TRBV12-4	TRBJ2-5	CASSAGLAPKTAQYF	TGTGCCAGCAGTGCCGGACTAGCGCCCAAGACGGCCCAGTACTTC
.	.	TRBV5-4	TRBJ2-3	CASSLVRAGTDTQYF	TGTGCCAGCAGCTTGGTCCGCGCGGGCACAGATACGCAGTATTTT
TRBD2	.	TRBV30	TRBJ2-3	CAWKAGTSIYTDTQYF	TGTGCCTGGAAAGCCGGGACTAGCATTTACACAGATACGCAGTATTTT
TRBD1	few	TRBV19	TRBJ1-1	CASTPLTGLTEAFF	TGTGCCAGTACCCCCTTGACAGGGTTAACTGAAGCTTTCTTT
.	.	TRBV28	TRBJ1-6	CASGHVQLTISYNSPLHF	TGTGCCAGCGGTCATGTCCAGCTTACTATCTCCTATAATTCACCCCTCCACTTT
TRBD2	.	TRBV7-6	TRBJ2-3	CASSQTSASTDTQYF	TGTGCCAGCAGCCAGACTAGCGCGAGCACAGATACGCAGTATTTT
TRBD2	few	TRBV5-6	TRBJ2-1	CASSLWASGSDEQFF	TGTGCCAGCAGCTTGTGGGCTAGCGGGAGCGATGAGCAGTTCTTC
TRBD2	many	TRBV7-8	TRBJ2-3	CASSLWTSGRTDTQYF	TGTGCCAGCAGCTTGTGGACTAGCGGGAGGACAGATACGCAGTATTTT
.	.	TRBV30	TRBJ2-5	CAWSVQETQYF	TGTGCCTGGAGTGTACAGGAGACCCAGTACTTC
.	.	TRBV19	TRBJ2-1	CASSPRDQNSYNEQFF	TGTGCCAGTAGTCCCCGGGACCAGAACTCCTACAATGAGCAGTTCTTC
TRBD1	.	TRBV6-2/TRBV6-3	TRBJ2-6	CASTIQGQAKPGANVLTF	TGTGCCAGCACCATACAGGGACAGGCCAAGCCTGGGGCCAACGTCCTGACTTTC
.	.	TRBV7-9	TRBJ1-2	CASSLGEDTFWDYTF	TGTGCCAGCAGCTTAGGGGAGGACACCTTCTGGGACTACACCTTC
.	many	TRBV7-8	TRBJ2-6	CASSSHSGANVLTF	TGTGCCAGCAGCAGCCACTCTGGGGCCAACGTCCTGACTTTC
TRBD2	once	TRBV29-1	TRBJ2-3	CSVIGRDNTDTQYF	TGCAGCGTTATTGGGAGGGATAACACAGATACGCAGTATTTT
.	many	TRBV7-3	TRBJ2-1	CASSPYGRGEQFF	TGTGCCAGCAGCCCCTATGGGCGGGGTGAGCAGTTCTTC
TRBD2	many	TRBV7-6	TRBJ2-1	CASSLETSGRNEQFF	TGTGCCAGCAGCTTAGAAACTAGCGGGAGAAATGAGCAGTTCTTC
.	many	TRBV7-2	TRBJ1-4	CASSSWTDEKLFF	TGTGCCAGCAGCTCCTGGACAGATGAAAAACTGTTTTTT
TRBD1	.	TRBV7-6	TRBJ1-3	CASSLADREPSENTIYF	TGTGCCAGCAGCTTAGCGGACAGGGAACCTTCGGAAAACACCATATATTTT
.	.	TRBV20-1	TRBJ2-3	CSASARLGTDTQYF	TGCAGTGCTAGCGCGAGACTAGGCACAGATACGCAGTATTTT
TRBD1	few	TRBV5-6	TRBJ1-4	CASSLEGTGVGEKLFF	TGTGCCAGCAGCTTGGAGGGGACAGGGGTTGGAGAAAAACTGTTTTTT
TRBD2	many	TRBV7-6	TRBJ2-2	CASRLQAGTSGSPLEDTGELFF	TGTGCCAGCAGGCTACAAGCCGGGACTAGCGGGAGCCCCCTCGAAGACACCGGGGAGCTGTTTTTT
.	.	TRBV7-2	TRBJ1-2	CASSSSDPRNYGYTF	TGTGCCAGCAGCTCCTCGGACCCCCGAAACTATGGCTACACCTTC
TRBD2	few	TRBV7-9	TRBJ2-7	CASSRREETYEQYF	TGTGCCAGCAGCCGACGGGAGGAGACCTACGAGCAGTACTTC
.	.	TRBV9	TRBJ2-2	CASSHSRTTSTNTGELFF	TGTGCCAGCAGCCATTCCAGGACGACTTCTACGAACACCGGGGAGCTGTTTTTT